This T cell receptor (beta chain) was sequenced in a study of OX40 agonist ivuxolimab in advanced cancers. At the level of the study: Dose-escalation subjects each had hepatocellular carcinoma, melanoma, renal cell or head and neck cancer. Partial responses were achieved by three patients, one with hepatocellular carcinoma and two with cutaneous melanoma. Study outcomes and limitations: Doses of 0.1 to 3.0 mg/kg were accompanied by clonal expansion of CD4+ and CD8+ blood T cells by week 6.

The J segment lost 9 bases and the V segment lost 4 bases, leaving 26 bases of the junction unmatched. Germline V gene data show CDR1 as MNHEY and CDR2 as SMNVEV (reference sequence). This CDR3 contains 19 residues. The method was immunoSEQ multiplex PCR; TCRdb's version includes in-frame clones alone and lacks a portion of them. The table has tens of thousands of clones, about 90% seen once. With respect to this clone: Its matching antigen is unknown.

The starting material was CD4+ or CD8+ T cells sorted from blood, obtained in a trial of the OX40 agonist ivuxolimab. This chain joins TRBV27 and TRBJ2-7, with 8 positions matching TRBD1. This TCR came from an adult with an advanced solid tumor such as melanoma, head and neck, liver or kidney cancer. CDR3 nucleotide sequence: TGTGCCAGCAGTTCGAGGTACATCCTCGGACAGGGATCAGCCGGCGGGCAGTACTTC. Translated: CASSSRYILGQGSAGGQYF.